The 5 T cell receptor beta chains reported below all come from one sample, sequenced in a study of shared clonotypes between healthy human individuals. This table comes from immunoSEQ multiplex PCR, and its TCRdb copy is limited to in-frame clones, with some not included. This table holds 1,400,000 or so clones, approximately 98.5% found once. Sequenced material: naive CD4+ T cells sorted from blood. Noted subset: CD45RA+ positively selected. These receptors were obtained from a man aged 25 to 40 in good health.

V gene TRBV29-1 combines with J gene TRBJ1-1; 8 nucleotides match TRBD1. The germline V gene has CDR1 SQVTM and CDR2 ANQGSEA. The CDR3 sequence is 13 residues long. V shed 7 bases, J shed 1 base, and the junction held 5 bases outside the gene matches. The CDR3: CSGRTGKNTEAFF. The CDR3 DNA sequence: TGCAGCGGTCGGACAGGGAAGAACACTGAAGCTTTCTTT.

The chain combines TRBV28 with TRBJ2-1; D may be TRBD2 (6 bases). The CDR3 has 15 amino acids. V dropped 4 bases and J dropped 1 base, with 11 bases sitting between them. The germline V gene has CDR1 MDHEN and CDR2 SYDVKM. The CDR3 DNA follows: TGTGCCAGCAGTTCGACTGGAGGGTCCTACAATGAGCAGTTCTTC. Its protein product is CASSSTGGSYNEQFF.

J is TRBJ2-5 and V is TRBV14; D remains unclear. CDR1 is SGHDN and CDR2 is FVKESK in the germline V gene. V was clipped by 0 bases and J by 5 bases, with 13 bases between them. This CDR3 comprises 15 residues. The CDR3 is CASSQDRWIGETQYF. The CDR3 coding sequence is TGTGCCAGCAGCCAAGATCGATGGATCGGGGAGACCCAGTACTTC.

The V call is TRBV5-5, the J call TRBJ2-4; perhaps TRBD1 as D (6 bases). CDR1 SGHKS and CDR2 YYEKEE come from the germline V gene (reference sequence). Trimming left V 2 bases short and J 8 bases short, with 11 bases between. This CDR3 is 13 amino acids long. The CDR3 is CASSLVGADIQYF. In DNA, the CDR3 is TGTGCCAGCAGCTTAGTGGGGGCGGACATTCAGTACTTC.

V is TRBV7-2 and J is TRBJ2-1; D gene uncertain. Trimming left V 4 bases short and J 7 bases short, with 17 bases between. Germline loops: CDR1 SGHTA, CDR2 FQGNSA. The CDR3 consists of 15 residues. CDR3 nucleotide sequence: TGTGCCAGCAGCTCAGAGCAGGTCAAGTGGAATGAGCAGTTCTTC. Its protein is CASSSEQVKWNEQFF.